One sample yielded the 29 T cell receptor beta chains listed below, sequenced in a study of blood T cell repertoires in COVID-19. Assay used: immunoSEQ multiplex PCR; TCRdb lists only in-frame clones, some missing. The repertoire has approximately 250,000 clones, 83% of them found once; the top ten carry less than 6.5%. Sequencing was carried out using peripheral blood. The receptors stem from a human donor in a cohort sampled during active COVID-19.

The chain couples TRBV24-1 to TRBJ2-3, with D perhaps matching TRBD1 (6 bases). CDR1 and CDR2 from the germline V gene are KGHDR and SFDVKD. Trimming cost V 5 bases and J 5 bases, with 13 bases left between them. The CDR3 loop spans 14 amino acids. The DNA for the CDR3 is TGTGCCACCAGTGGTTCGACAGGAGGAGATACGCAGTATTTT. Translating it yields CATSGSTGGDTQYF.

This clone was observed a few times. This sequence joins TRBV7-6 and TRBJ1-6; weak D call: TRBD1 (6 bases). This CDR3 is 16 amino acids long. V was pared by 1 base and J by 7 bases, with 14 bases between. The germline CDR1 and CDR2 sequences are SGHVS and FNYEAQ. The CDR3: CASSLDREWGNSPLHF. The CDR3 DNA follows: TGTGCCAGCAGCTTAGACAGGGAATGGGGGAATTCACCCCTCCACTTT.

The rearrangement uses TRBV9 and TRBJ2-1; TRBD1 matches 8 bases. The CDR3 sequence is 15 residues long. The ends lost 0 bases at V and 7 bases at J; junction bases unmatched: 6. Germline V lookup: CDR1 SGDLS, CDR2 YYNGEE. This CDR3 is CASSVVQGGLNEQFF. Here the CDR3 DNA reads TGTGCCAGCAGCGTAGTACAGGGGGGCCTTAATGAGCAGTTCTTC. The whole variable domain, remainder taken from reference TRBV9 and TRBJ2-1, is DSGVTQTPKHLITATGQRVTLRCSPRSGDLSVYWYQQSLDQGLQFLIQYYNGEERAKGNILERFSAQQFPDLHSELNLSSLELGDSALYFCASSVVQGGLNEQFFGPGTRLTVL.

The chain uses TRBV5-1 and TRBJ2-7; 7 nucleotides align to TRBD1. The trim removed 4 bases at V and 7 bases at J, leaving 5 bases unmatched. The CDR3 contains 12 residues. The germline gives CDR1 SGHRS, CDR2 YFSETQ. The CDR3 region is CASSTGTAEQYF. Here the CDR3 DNA reads TGCGCCAGCAGCACCGGGACAGCGGAGCAGTACTTC.

The genes are TRBV5-1 and TRBJ1-2; D might be TRBD1 (6 bases). CDR3 length: 14 residues. V lost 4 bases and J 0 bases, leaving 10 bases between the germline ends. CDR1 SGHRS and CDR2 YFSETQ come from the germline V gene. The CDR3 bases are TGCGCCAGCAGCCCAACAGGGTCTAACTATGGCTACACCTTC. Protein product: CASSPTGSNYGYTF. Using reference TRBV5-1 and TRBJ1-2 for the parts outside the CDR3, the full variable domain is KAGVTQTPRYLIKTRGQQVTLSCSPISGHRSVSWYQQTPGQGLQFLFEYFSETQRNKGNFPGRFSGRQFSNSRSEMNVSTLELGDSALYLCASSPTGSNYGYTFGSGTRLTVV.

The chain links TRBV9 to TRBJ2-7; tentatively, D is TRBD2 (6 bases). This CDR3 is built from 14 residues. Trimming removed 4 bases from V and 1 base from J, with 12 bases in between. The germline V gene encodes CDR1 SGDLS and CDR2 YYNGEE. In DNA form, the CDR3 reads TGTGCCAGCAGCCGTGGAGGGAATTCCTACGAGCAGTACTTC. Translating gives CASSRGGNSYEQYF.

This clone was recorded only once. The chain employs TRBV19 and TRBJ1-6, with 7 bases matching TRBD1. Germline lookup yields CDR1 LNHDA and CDR2 SQIVND (reference sequence). J lost 7 bases, V lost 7 bases, and 10 bases had no gene match. The CDR3 contains 15 residues. The CDR3: CASTLGTARNSPLHF. The CDR3, as DNA: TGTGCCAGTACCCTCGGGACAGCGAGAAATTCACCCCTCCACTTT.

This chain links TRBV19 with TRBJ2-3; D perhaps matches TRBD2 (6 bases). Looked up from germline, CDR1 is LNHDA and CDR2 is SQIVND (reference sequence). Trimming shortened V by 2 bases and J by 0 bases, and 12 bases separated the two germline ends. The CDR3 length is 16 residues. This chain's CDR3 is CASSILAETSTDTQYF. For the CDR3, the DNA is TGTGCCAGTAGTATATTAGCGGAAACTAGCACAGATACGCAGTATTTT.

This clone was seen just once. The chain carries TRBV20-1 and TRBJ2-1; 9 nucleotides align to TRBD2. Germline V gene lookup returns CDR1 DFQATT and CDR2 SNEGSKA (reference sequence). V lost 3 bases to trimming and J lost 8 bases; unmatched junction nucleotides: 20. The CDR3 runs 18 residues. DNA of the CDR3: TGCAGTGCTAGTCATCCCGGGGGGTCTAGCGGGATAGTAGATGAGCAGTTCTTC. The encoded protein is CSASHPGGSSGIVDEQFF.

V gene TRBV29-1 combines with J gene TRBJ2-3; 9 bases fit TRBD1. The CDR3 sequence is 14 residues long. CDR1 is SQVTM, CDR2 ANQGSEA, per germline. The junction had 10 bases not matched to a gene; V was cut back by 3 bases and J by 9 bases. CDR3 sequence (DNA): TGCAGCGTTGACCCTGACAGGGGGATAGGCACGCAGTATTTT. It specifies CSVDPDRGIGTQYF.

This rearrangement joins TRBV30 to TRBJ2-7; a possible D gene is TRBD1 (5 bases). V dropped 3 bases and J dropped 5 bases, with 11 bases sitting between them. Germline V gene data show CDR1 as GTSNPN and CDR2 as SVGIG (reference sequence). The CDR3 has 12 residues. CDR3 sequence: CAWRPGLDEQYF. DNA of the CDR3: TGTGCCTGGAGGCCAGGGCTAGACGAGCAGTACTTC.

The chain joins TRBV19 to TRBJ2-1, with TRBD2 matching 12 bases. V was clipped by 3 bases and J by 8 bases; unmatched bases: 14. The CDR3 is made up of 18 amino acids. Germline V gene sequence: CDR1 LNHDA, CDR2 SQIVND (reference sequence). For the CDR3, the DNA is TGTGCCAGTAGTATGGGTCGGGCTAGCGGGAGGGCCGAGGATGAGCAGTTCTTC. This gives the protein CASSMGRASGRAEDEQFF.

V and J are TRBV6-1 and TRBJ1-5; D is perhaps TRBD1 (5 bases). This CDR3 has 16 amino acids. Germline CDR1 reads MNHNS; CDR2 reads SASEGT. V dropped 4 bases and J dropped 5 bases, with 18 bases sitting between them. CDR3 sequence (DNA): TGTGCCAGCAGTGTATGGGGCTTAGATTCCTATCAGCCCCAGCATTTT. It encodes CASSVWGLDSYQPQHF.

V usage is TRBV7-9 and J usage is TRBJ2-2; TRBD2 agrees at 15 bases. Germline loops: CDR1 SEHNR, CDR2 FQNEAQ (reference sequence). The CDR3 has 15 amino acids. V shed 8 bases, J shed 7 bases, and the junction held 5 bases outside the gene matches. The DNA for the CDR3 is TGTGCCAGCCCAGGGACTAGCGGGAGGAACGGGGAGCTGTTTTTT. It codes for CASPGTSGRNGELFF.

Points on this clone: In the same sample, other DNA sequences code for this CDR3. V is TRBV7-9 and J is TRBJ2-7; 7 bases are a match to TRBD1. CDR1 SEHNR and CDR2 FQNEAQ come from the germline V gene (reference sequence). This CDR3 has 14 residues. V lost 5 bases and J lost 3; bases outside the gene matches: 7. The CDR3 sequence: CASSVPGQSYEQYF. In nucleotides, the CDR3 is TGTGCCAGCAGCGTCCCGGGACAGAGCTACGAGCAGTACTTC.

The chain links TRBV7-6 to TRBJ2-7, with 8 bases fitting TRBD2. Germline values: CDR1 SGHVS, CDR2 FNYEAQ. The trim removed 5 bases at V and 7 bases at J, leaving 13 bases unmatched. This CDR3 has 15 residues. CDR3: CASSQWTSSSSEQYF. For the CDR3, the DNA is TGTGCCAGCAGCCAATGGACTAGCTCCTCATCGGAGCAGTACTTC.

The genes are TRBV6-5 and TRBJ2-5; 9 positions match TRBD2. The germline CDR1 and CDR2 sequences are MNHEY and SVGAGI. V trimming: 6 bases; J trimming: 5 bases; junction bases outside the gene matches: 10. The CDR3 totals 15 residues. CDR3 nucleotides: TGTGCCAGCAGAATGACTAGCGGACTCAGTGAGACCCAGTACTTC. Its protein product is CASRMTSGLSETQYF.

Only a few counts were recorded for this clone. J is TRBJ1-1 and V is TRBV27; tentatively, D is TRBD1 (6 bases). Between the trimmed V and J ends, which lost 5 bases and 2 bases, there was a span of 9 bases. The germline V gene has CDR1 MNHEY and CDR2 SMNVEV (reference sequence). The CDR3 is 13 amino acids. This CDR3 reads CASSRTENTEAFF. The DNA for the CDR3 is TGTGCCAGCAGTCGGACAGAAAACACTGAAGCTTTCTTT.

The V gene is TRBV11-2, the J gene TRBJ2-4, with 7 bases aligning to TRBD1. The CDR3 sequence is 13 residues long. The V gene end was trimmed by 5 bases and the J gene end by 5 bases; junction bases not matched to a gene: 3. Germline assignment: CDR1 SGHAT and CDR2 FQNNGV. This CDR3 is CASSRDRENIQYF. CDR3 nucleotides: TGTGCCAGCAGCCGGGACAGAGAAAACATTCAGTACTTC.

The chain joins TRBV10-3 to TRBJ2-2, with TRBD1 matching over 8 bases. V shed 3 bases and J 1 base; nucleotides not matched to a gene: 1. The CDR3 loop spans 15 amino acids. From germline, CDR1 is ENHRY and CDR2 SYGVKD. CDR3 nucleotide sequence: TGTGCCATCAGTGAAGGGACAGGGAACACCGGGGAGCTGTTTTTT. Amino acid sequence: CAISEGTGNTGELFF.

This chain connects TRBV4-1 to TRBJ2-3, with 8 bases that match TRBD2. V trimming: 4 bases; J trimming: 0 bases; junction bases outside the gene matches: 6. CDR3 length equals 16 residues. Per germline, CDR1 MGHRA and CDR2 YSYEKL. This CDR3 reads CASSPRRGGSTDTQYF. The CDR3 DNA reads as TGCGCCAGCAGCCCCCGTCGGGGGGGTAGCACAGATACGCAGTATTTT.

This chain uses TRBV11-2 with TRBJ1-3; D unclear. The V end was cut by 0 bases, the J end by 0 bases, with 12 bases between. This CDR3 region has 17 residues. In germline, CDR1 is SGHAT, CDR2 FQNNGV. This CDR3 reads CASSLEVGQNSGNTIYF. The CDR3 nucleotides are TGTGCCAGCAGCTTAGAGGTGGGCCAGAACTCTGGAAACACCATATATTTT.

The rearrangement links TRBV5-1 to TRBJ2-3; TRBD1 matches 8 bases. Losses at the gene ends were 4 bases for V and 2 bases for J; bases not matched to a gene: 6. Germline V gives CDR1 SGHRS, CDR2 YFSETQ. This CDR3 spans 15 amino acids. The CDR3 sequence: CASSNRTGYTDTQYF. The CDR3 DNA sequence: TGCGCCAGCAGCAATAGGACAGGGTACACAGATACGCAGTATTTT. Full variable domain (outside the CDR3, taken from reference TRBV5-1 and TRBJ2-3): KAGVTQTPRYLIKTRGQQVTLSCSPISGHRSVSWYQQTPGQGLQFLFEYFSETQRNKGNFPGRFSGRQFSNSRSEMNVSTLELGDSALYLCASSNRTGYTDTQYFGPGTRLTVL.

The chain is built from TRBV20-1 and TRBJ1-4; perhaps TRBD1 as D (5 bases). The germline gives CDR1 DFQATT, CDR2 SNEGSKA (reference sequence). The CDR3 runs 13 residues. V dropped 3 bases and J dropped 8 bases, with 13 bases sitting between them. CDR3 bases: TGCAGTGCTAGTTACACCTCAGGGGAAAAACTGTTTTTT. Protein sequence: CSASYTSGEKLFF.

V is TRBV11-2 and J is TRBJ1-5, with 7 nucleotides matching TRBD1. Looked up from germline, CDR1 is SGHAT and CDR2 is FQNNGV. Losses at the gene ends were 5 bases for V and 0 bases for J; bases not matched to a gene: 4. The CDR3 spans 15 residues. The CDR3 region is CASSRDRYSNQPQHF. CDR3 DNA: TGTGCCAGCAGCCGGGACAGATATAGCAATCAGCCCCAGCATTTT. Using reference TRBV11-2 and TRBJ1-5 for the parts outside the CDR3, the full variable domain is EAGVAQSPRYKIIEKRQSVAFWCNPISGHATLYWYQQILGQGPKLLIQFQNNGVVDDSQLPKDRFSAERLKGVDSTLKIQPAKLEDSAVYLCASSRDRYSNQPQHFGDGTRLSIL.

This sequence joins TRBV7-2 and TRBJ2-4; TRBD2 is a possible D gene (6 bases). The CDR3 loop spans 12 amino acids. V was cut by 1 base and J by 13 bases, with 11 bases left in between. Germline assignment: CDR1 SGHTA and CDR2 FQGNSA. CDR3 nucleotides: TGTGCCAGCAGCTTAGGACTAGATAACCAGTACTTC. Translating gives CASSLGLDNQYF.

This chain joins TRBV7-9 and TRBJ2-5, with 7 nucleotides matching TRBD2. The CDR3 has 16 residues. Germline V CDR1 and CDR2: SEHNR, FQNEAQ (reference sequence). Trimming cost V 2 bases and J 3 bases; bases outside gene matches: 9. This CDR3 is CASSLSGVSPEETQYF. For the CDR3, the DNA is TGTGCCAGCAGCTTAAGCGGGGTCAGCCCAGAAGAGACCCAGTACTTC. The full variable domain, in which reference TRBV7-9 and TRBJ2-5 provide the parts outside the CDR3, is DTGVSQNPRHKITKRGQNVTFRCDPISEHNRLYWYRQTLGQGPEFLTYFQNEAQLEKSRLLSDRFSAERPKGSFSTLEIQRTEQGDSAMYLCASSLSGVSPEETQYFGPGTRLLVL.

This clone was seen more than once but under ten times. The rearrangement uses TRBV5-4 and TRBJ2-5, with a weak D call TRBD2 (5 bases). The germline gives CDR1 SGHNT, CDR2 YYREEE (reference sequence). The V and J ends lost 4 bases and 2 bases respectively, with 15 bases between them. The CDR3 length is 15 residues. The CDR3 loop is CASSMKGVKQETQYF. The CDR3 DNA is TGTGCCAGCAGCATGAAGGGAGTAAAACAAGAGACCCAGTACTTC.

The table lists this clone with a few counts. V and J are TRBV4-2 and TRBJ2-5, with D possibly TRBD2 on 6 matching bases. This CDR3 has 16 residues. Trimming removed 0 bases at V and 4 bases at J, with 15 bases between. Per the germline V gene, CDR1 is LGHNA and CDR2 is YNFKEQ. The CDR3 nucleotides are TGTGCCAGCAGCCAAGACCCTGGGGGGATTGGAGAGACCCAGTACTTC. This codes for CASSQDPGGIGETQYF.